This record looks at one T cell receptor (beta chain) sequence and its context. Its antigen remains unidentified. MiXCR, run by TCRdb on the reads, gives a single entry per CDR3 protein. The sample lists roughly 860,000 distinct CDR3 sequences; roughly 33% were seen once. The sample comes from a study of T cell repertoires in cytomegalovirus infection. Study overall: Selection of CMV epitopes for the study included recently identified HLA-C-restricted and well-studied HLA-B-restricted ones. It can be stated that public TCR beta signatures indicated CMV infection as well as a matching HLA type.

Points from the study as a whole: Clonotypes of TCR beta that were HLA-C-restricted and CMV-specific dominated the ex vivo response. Identification of carriers of CMV plus the relevant HLA was performed using cumulative public TCR beta family frequency.

CDR1 and CDR2 (germline): SGHTA, FQGNSA. The CDR3 is made up of 17 amino acids. V lost 4 bases and J lost 0; bases outside the gene matches: 9. The receptor was derived from a human donor in good health (CMV status not recorded). Some clones in this sample may be carry-over from other donors' samples. This sample comprised cultured CD8+ T cells from PBMCs, obtained from culture after CMV antigen stimulation. The chain is built from TRBV7-2 and TRBJ1-3, with TRBD1 matching over 7 bases. CDR3 DNA sequence: TGTGCCAGCAGCTCGCTAGGGGGCCCAAGCTCTGGAAACACCATATATTTT. Translating it yields CASSSLGGPSSGNTIYF.